Below are 29 T cell receptor beta chains sequenced from a single sample in a study of blood T cell repertoires in COVID-19. Clones were sequenced by immunoSEQ multiplex PCR, and TCRdb holds only the in-frame ones, with some missing. The table includes around 270,000 clones, roughly 84% detected once. The sequencing sample was made of peripheral blood. Receptors were obtained from a woman aged 40 to 49 who had recovered from COVID-19.

In its sample, this clone was seen a few times. The rearrangement uses TRBV7-6 and TRBJ1-5; 8 bases fit TRBD1. V shed 2 bases, J shed 3 bases, and the junction held 9 bases outside the gene matches. This CDR3 spans 17 amino acids. Germline-derived CDR1 and CDR2 are SGHVS and FNYEAQ. CDR3 sequence (DNA): TGTGCCAGCAGCTTATCACCCTGGACAGGGTCCAATCAGCCCCAGCATTTT. It codes for CASSLSPWTGSNQPQHF.

The table lists this clone with a count of one. Other DNA sequences from this sample encode an identical CDR3 as well. The V gene is TRBV2, the J gene TRBJ1-3; 7 bases line up with TRBD1. CDR1 SNHLY and CDR2 FYNNEI come from the germline V gene. V dropped 6 bases and J dropped 4; count of bases not matched to a gene: 0. This CDR3 is 12 amino acids long. The CDR3, as DNA: TGTGCCAGCAGGGACAGGGGAAACACCATATATTTT. Protein product: CASRDRGNTIYF.

This chain links TRBV7-6 with TRBJ2-2, with 7 bases aligning to TRBD1. Trimming at V came to 7 bases and at J to 2 bases, leaving 7 bases not matched to a gene. Germline V CDR1 and CDR2: SGHVS, FNYEAQ. The CDR3 has 15 residues. Here the CDR3 DNA reads TGTGCCAGCACTGCGCGACAGGGAAACACCGGGGAGCTGTTTTTT. It specifies CASTARQGNTGELFF. The full variable domain, with the rest looked up from reference TRBV7-6 and TRBJ2-2, is GAGVSQSPRYKVTKRGQDVALRCDPISGHVSLYWYRQALGQGPEFLTYFNYEAQQDKSGLPNDRFSAERPEGSISTLTIQRTEQRDSAMYRCASTARQGNTGELFFGEGSRLTVL.

The chain uses TRBV5-1 and TRBJ1-6; D might be TRBD1 (5 bases). This CDR3 contains 15 residues. V shed 4 bases and J shed 8 bases, with 16 bases lying between them. Germline CDR1 and CDR2: SGHRS and YFSETQ. CDR3 sequence reads: CASSADSLTDSPLHF. In nucleotides, the CDR3 is TGCGCCAGCAGCGCCGACAGTCTGACAGATTCACCCCTCCACTTT.

This chain uses TRBV28 with TRBJ1-3; D unresolved. CDR1 and CDR2 (germline): MDHEN, SYDVKM. Between the trimmed V and J ends, which lost 5 bases and 0 bases, there was a span of 14 bases. The CDR3 runs 16 residues. The CDR3 loop reads CASSPRVGSSGNTIYF. Written as DNA, the CDR3 is TGTGCCAGCAGTCCACGGGTAGGCAGCTCTGGAAACACCATATATTTT.

This chain connects TRBV13 to TRBJ2-7, with 8 bases aligning to TRBD1. V was clipped by 6 bases and J by 0 bases; unmatched bases: 7. The CDR3 runs to 15 residues. The germline gives CDR1 PRHDT, CDR2 FYEKMQ (reference sequence). CDR3 residues: CASSRTGSSSYEQYF. In DNA, the CDR3 is TGTGCCAGCAGTAGGACAGGGAGTAGCTCCTACGAGCAGTACTTC.

The chain uses TRBV28 and TRBJ2-1; the D gene is possibly TRBD1 (6 bases). The ends were cut back, 8 bases at V and 0 bases at J, with 8 bases in the middle. The germline V gene encodes CDR1 MDHEN and CDR2 SYDVKM. CDR3 length equals 13 residues. The CDR3 sequence is CASGTNSYNEQFF. The CDR3 nucleotides are TGTGCCAGCGGGACAAACTCCTACAATGAGCAGTTCTTC.

The V and J genes are TRBV7-9 and TRBJ1-6; the match to TRBD1 covers 8 bases. The germline CDR1 and CDR2 sequences are SEHNR and FQNEAQ (reference sequence). The length of the CDR3 is 18 residues. The V segment lost 3 bases and the J segment 0 bases; nucleotides outside the gene matches: 7. CDR3 sequence reads: CASSFGQGVSSYNSPLHF. CDR3 coding DNA: TGTGCCAGCAGCTTCGGACAGGGCGTAAGCTCCTATAATTCACCCCTCCACTTT.

The J gene is TRBJ2-5, the V gene TRBV6-5; maybe TRBD1 (6 bases). Trimming removed 4 bases from V and 2 bases from J, with 8 bases in between. The CDR3 runs 13 residues. Germline V gene data show CDR1 as MNHEY and CDR2 as SVGAGI. The CDR3 region has the DNA TGTGCCAGCAGTTGGACAGTTCAAGAGACCCAGTACTTC. This gives the protein CASSWTVQETQYF.

This clone occurred once. This chain joins TRBV19 and TRBJ1-5; D perhaps matches TRBD1 (5 bases). With 8 bases removed from V and 0 bases from J, the gap between germline ends came to 11 bases. The CDR3 runs to 14 residues. The germline V gene has CDR1 LNHDA and CDR2 SQIVND (reference sequence). CDR3 sequence reads: CASGRGDSNQPQHF. CDR3 nucleotide sequence: TGTGCCAGTGGGCGGGGGGATAGCAATCAGCCCCAGCATTTT. The variable domain in full, completed from reference TRBV19 and TRBJ1-5, reads DGGITQSPKYLFRKEGQNVTLSCEQNLNHDAMYWYRQDPGQGLRLIYYSQIVNDFQKGDIAEGYSVSREKKESFPLTVTSAQKNPTAFYLCASGRGDSNQPQHFGDGTRLSIL.

The chain joins TRBV29-1 to TRBJ1-6; no definite D call. CDR3 size: 12 residues. Per the germline V gene, CDR1 is SQVTM and CDR2 is ANQGSEA. Trimming removed 7 bases from V and 10 bases from J, with 14 bases in between. The CDR3 sequence: CSAWSRGSPLHF. The CDR3 DNA reads as TGCAGCGCCTGGAGCCGGGGATCACCCCTCCACTTT. The full variable domain, rest sourced from reference TRBV29-1 and TRBJ1-6, is SAVISQKPSRDICQRGTSLTIQCQVDSQVTMMFWYRQQPGQSLTLIATANQGSEATYESGFVIDKFPISRPNLTFSTLTVSNMSPEDSSIYLCSAWSRGSPLHFGNGTRLTVT.

The chain couples TRBV28 to TRBJ1-1; 9 nucleotides agree with TRBD1. This CDR3 has 13 amino acids. With V trimmed by 3 bases and J by 13 bases, 9 bases remained unmatched. Germline loops: CDR1 MDHEN, CDR2 SYDVKM. CDR3 DNA: TGTGCCAGCAGTTTCCCCGGGACAGGGAAGGATTTCTTT. Translated, it gives CASSFPGTGKDFF.

This clone was picked up one time. This chain joins TRBV6-6 and TRBJ1-5, with D unresolved. Germline CDR1 and CDR2: MNHNY and SVGAGI (reference sequence). The CDR3 contains 16 residues. Trimming took 0 bases from V and 4 from J, leaving 13 bases between them. The CDR3: CASSYSQRGLNQPQHF. The CDR3, as DNA: TGTGCCAGCAGTTACTCGCAGCGGGGTTTGAATCAGCCCCAGCATTTT.

This clone came up once. The rearrangement joins TRBV18 to TRBJ2-7; 10 positions agree with TRBD1. Germline V lookup: CDR1 KGHSH, CDR2 LQKENI. The CDR3 runs to 16 residues. V lost 2 bases, J lost 1 base, and 5 bases stayed unmatched. The CDR3 DNA sequence: TGTGCCAGCTCACCAAGGGGACAGGGGATATCCTACGAGCAGTACTTC. Translated, it gives CASSPRGQGISYEQYF.

This clone has just a few counts. The chain links TRBV4-2 to TRBJ1-6; D ambiguous. The V end lost 0 bases, the J end lost 2 bases, and 11 bases lay between the germline ends. CDR3 length: 17 amino acids. CDR1 is LGHNA and CDR2 is YNFKEQ in the germline V gene. CDR3 sequence (DNA): TGTGCCAGCAGCCAAGACCAAACTGAGACCTATAATTCACCCCTCCACTTT. Protein: CASSQDQTETYNSPLHF.

The CDR3 protein is CASSFRAGLAYEQYF. The CDR3 DNA sequence: TGTGCCAGCAGTTTCAGGGCGGGGCTTGCCTACGAGCAGTACTTC. V and J are TRBV7-9 and TRBJ2-7, with a tentative D call TRBD2 (6 bases). Germline V gives CDR1 SEHNR, CDR2 FQNEAQ (reference sequence). The CDR3 covers 15 residues. V dropped 6 bases and J dropped 2 bases, with 17 bases sitting between them.

To note about this clone: One junction end disagrees with the germline gene, perhaps due to a read error. The chain combines TRBV9 with TRBJ2-6; maybe TRBD1 (6 bases). CDR3 length: 18 amino acids. In germline, CDR1 is SGDLS, CDR2 YYNGEE. In DNA, the CDR3 is TGTGCCGGCAGCGTAGCGTGGTCAGGGGCCTCTGGGGCCAACGTCCTGACTTTC. Its protein is CAGSVAWSGASGANVLTF.

The rearrangement links TRBV29-1 to TRBJ1-1, with 7 bases fitting TRBD1. This CDR3 is 14 amino acids long. Germline V lookup: CDR1 SQVTM, CDR2 ANQGSEA. The ends lost 4 bases at V and 0 bases at J; junction bases unmatched: 5. CDR3 sequence reads: CSVGGGTVNTEAFF. DNA of the CDR3: TGCAGCGTTGGGGGTGGGACAGTGAACACTGAAGCTTTCTTT.

The genes are TRBV6-5 and TRBJ2-1; D may be TRBD1 (6 bases). Germline V gene data show CDR1 as MNHEY and CDR2 as SVGAGI. The CDR3 has 14 amino acids. V dropped 7 bases and J dropped 6 bases, with 16 bases sitting between them. CDR3 in amino acids: CASNLQGAINEQFF. The CDR3 DNA follows: TGTGCCAGCAACCTACAGGGCGCGATCAATGAGCAGTTCTTC.

The gene calls are TRBV3-1 (or the pseudogene TRBV3-2) and TRBJ2-3, with a weak D call TRBD1 (6 bases). CDR1 LGHDT and CDR2 YNNKEL come from the germline V gene (reference sequence). CDR3 size: 17 residues. V lost 1 base and J lost 0, with 14 bases in between. Here the CDR3 reads CASSQVGARSSTDTQYF. CDR3 DNA sequence: TGTGCCAGCAGCCAAGTGGGGGCCCGCTCTAGCACAGATACGCAGTATTTT.

This clone was found once. The chain links TRBV21-1 to TRBJ1-2. TRBV21-1 counts as a pseudogene. This CDR3 has 15 amino acids. This CDR3 is CASSKAHPGYYGYTF. As DNA, the CDR3 is TGTGCCAGCAGCAAAGCGCACCCGGGGTACTATGGCTACACCTTC.

This clone appeared a single time. This chain links TRBV4-1 with TRBJ2-7; 8 nucleotides agree with TRBD1. In germline, CDR1 is MGHRA, CDR2 YSYEKL. The CDR3 totals 15 residues. Trimming at V came to 2 bases and at J to 7 bases, leaving 10 bases not matched to a gene. DNA for the CDR3: TGCGCCAGCAGCCAAAGCGTCCAGGGGGCGGGGGAGCAGTACTTC. It yields the protein CASSQSVQGAGEQYF.

The CDR3 region has the DNA TGTGCCAGCAATCGCCAGGGGCGGCTGAGGGGGACTGAAGCTTTCTTT. Translated, it gives CASNRQGRLRGTEAFF. The chain is built from TRBV28 and TRBJ1-1; maybe TRBD1 (6 bases). The CDR3 is 16 residues long. Germline V gene data show CDR1 as MDHEN and CDR2 as SYDVKM. Trimming took 7 bases from V and 5 from J, leaving 23 bases between them.

On this clone itself: The same CDR3 can be traced to other DNA sequences in this sample. The V gene is TRBV5-1, the J gene TRBJ1-6, with 8 nucleotides matching TRBD1. The ends lost 3 bases at V and 10 bases at J; junction bases unmatched: 6. The CDR3 length is 14 residues. In germline, CDR1 is SGHRS, CDR2 YFSETQ. The chain's CDR3 is CASSSGQGGSPLHF. The CDR3 bases are TGCGCCAGCAGCTCCGGACAGGGAGGATCACCCCTCCACTTT.

Concerning this clone itself: Compared with germline, one end of the junction differs, possibly owing to a read error. V usage is TRBV11-2 and J usage is TRBJ1-1; D might be TRBD1 (5 bases). CDR3 length equals 14 residues. Looked up from germline, CDR1 is SGHAT and CDR2 is FQNNGV. This chain's CDR3 is CVSSSQGLGTEAFF. The CDR3 nucleotides are TGTGTCAGCAGCTCTCAGGGTTTGGGCACTGAAGCTTTCTTT.

This sequence joins TRBV19 and TRBJ2-1; weak D call: TRBD1 (7 bases). The CDR3 extends over 14 amino acids. The V gene's germline CDR1 is LNHDA and CDR2 SQIVND (reference sequence). The V and J ends lost 7 bases and 5 bases respectively, with 15 bases between them. This CDR3 reads CASTLWRGHNEQFF. For the CDR3, the DNA is TGTGCCAGTACGTTATGGAGGGGGCACAATGAGCAGTTCTTC.

The V and J genes are TRBV27 and TRBJ2-7; 7 bases line up with TRBD2. CDR1 and CDR2 from the germline V gene are MNHEY and SMNVEV (reference sequence). Germline trimming cut 5 bases from V and 2 bases from J; bases unmatched to any gene: 9. The CDR3 length is 15 residues. The CDR3, as DNA: TGTGCCAGCAGTAGGGAGGGGCGACCCCCCTACGAGCAGTACTTC. Amino acid sequence: CASSREGRPPYEQYF.

This clone has more than one count but fewer than ten. This chain joins TRBV10-3 and TRBJ2-2; tentatively, D is TRBD2 (5 bases). The V gene lost 0 bases and the J gene lost 3 bases, with 14 bases spanning the gap. CDR3 length: 17 amino acids. The germline CDR1 and CDR2 sequences are ENHRY and SYGVKD. The CDR3 here is CAISESKSGWDTGELFF. The CDR3 DNA sequence: TGTGCCATCAGTGAGTCGAAGTCGGGGTGGGACACCGGGGAGCTGTTTTTT.

The V and J genes are TRBV2 and TRBJ1-1, with 7 nucleotides matching TRBD1. In germline, CDR1 is SNHLY, CDR2 FYNNEI. Trimming removed 6 bases from V and 4 bases from J; junction bases left unmatched: 2. The CDR3 is 12 residues long. Written as DNA, the CDR3 is TGTGCCAGCAGGGGACAGATCACTGAAGCTTTCTTT. Encoded protein: CASRGQITEAFF.